The rows below give T cell receptor beta chains drawn from one sample of a study of blood T cell repertoires in COVID-19. Sequencing was performed with immunoSEQ multiplex PCR; in TCRdb, only in-frame clones are kept and a portion is missing. Among roughly 280,000 clones listed, approximately 86% were seen once. The sequencing input was peripheral blood. These receptor sequences come from a man younger than 30 with active or convalescent COVID-19. Each CDR3 is given with its conserved first and last residue.

v_call: TRBV6-5
j_call: TRBJ1-5
cdr3_length: 14
cdr3_aa: CASPPDSCNQPQHF

v_call: TRBV20-1
j_call: TRBJ2-5
cdr3_length: 13
cdr3_aa: CSASYRGQETQYF

v_call: TRBV5-4
j_call: TRBJ1-3
cdr3_length: 15
cdr3_aa: CASTPGPISGNTIYF

v_call: TRBV28
j_call: TRBJ2-5
cdr3_length: 14
cdr3_aa: CASSAIASQETQYF

v_call: TRBV10-1
j_call: TRBJ1-3
cdr3_length: 14
cdr3_aa: CASFEEISGNTIYF

v_call: TRBV7-2
j_call: TRBJ2-1
cdr3_length: 15
cdr3_aa: CASSSSRTSVGEQFF

v_call: TRBV6-1
j_call: TRBJ1-2
cdr3_length: 15
cdr3_aa: CASSEGGVTNYGYTF

v_call: TRBV18
j_call: TRBJ2-7
cdr3_length: 13
cdr3_aa: CASSLSGQEEQYF

v_call: TRBV29-1
j_call: TRBJ1-4
cdr3_length: 12
cdr3_aa: CSVAATNEKLFF

v_call: TRBV25-1
j_call: TRBJ1-2
cdr3_length: 13
cdr3_aa: CASSGPSRDGYTF

v_call: TRBV28
j_call: TRBJ1-2
cdr3_length: 16
cdr3_aa: CASSLATGPRDYGYTF

v_call: TRBV7-2
j_call: TRBJ1-3
cdr3_length: 14
cdr3_aa: CASSLGIGRDTIYF

v_call: TRBV18
j_call: TRBJ1-2
cdr3_length: 15
cdr3_aa: CASSQSTGSNYGYTF

v_call: TRBV15
j_call: TRBJ1-2
cdr3_length: 15
cdr3_aa: CATSGDRSWNYGYTF

v_call: TRBV11-3
j_call: TRBJ2-7
cdr3_length: 15
cdr3_aa: CASSPRTGGGHEQYF

v_call: TRBV11-2
j_call: TRBJ1-2
cdr3_length: 12
cdr3_aa: CASSYSRGGYTF

v_call: TRBV29-1
j_call: TRBJ1-2
cdr3_length: 11
cdr3_aa: CSVVGTKGYTF

v_call: TRBV9
j_call: TRBJ2-3
cdr3_length: 14
cdr3_aa: CASSEGTNLDRGYF

v_call: TRBV28
j_call: TRBJ1-5
cdr3_length: 16
cdr3_aa: CASSSKGQFDGQPQHF

v_call: TRBV28
j_call: TRBJ1-4
cdr3_length: 15
cdr3_aa: CASGYGGTSNEKLFF

v_call: TRBV6-5
j_call: TRBJ2-7
cdr3_length: 13
cdr3_aa: CASKPTGVGEQYF

v_call: TRBV27
j_call: TRBJ1-2
cdr3_length: 13
cdr3_aa: CASSLGHYYGYTF

v_call: TRBV28
j_call: TRBJ1-5
cdr3_length: 15
cdr3_aa: CASSSMWGEIEPQHF

v_call: TRBV3-1/TRBV3-2
j_call: TRBJ2-3
cdr3_length: 16
cdr3_aa: CASSAGQGPYTDTQYF

v_call: TRBV3-1/TRBV3-2
j_call: TRBJ2-3
cdr3_length: 14
cdr3_aa: CASSQDWATDTQYF

v_call: TRBV10-1
j_call: TRBJ2-3
cdr3_length: 15
cdr3_aa: CASSEHGGVTDTQYF

v_call: TRBV7-9
j_call: TRBJ1-1
cdr3_length: 15
cdr3_aa: CASSARSQGDTEAFF

v_call: TRBV3-1/TRBV3-2
j_call: TRBJ1-2
cdr3_length: 16
cdr3_aa: CASSQDLGRPNYGYTF

v_call: TRBV5-1
j_call: TRBJ1-2
cdr3_length: 14
cdr3_aa: CASSFGQGEAGYTF

v_call: TRBV18
j_call: TRBJ2-7
cdr3_length: 20
cdr3_aa: CASSPNEPGQLLRRSYEQYF

v_call: TRBV7-6
j_call: TRBJ2-3
cdr3_length: 17
cdr3_aa: CASSPTEPRGYGDTQYF

v_call: TRBV4-2
j_call: TRBJ1-3
cdr3_length: 15
cdr3_aa: CASSQVAGSGNTIYF

v_call: TRBV14
j_call: TRBJ2-1
cdr3_length: 11
cdr3_aa: CASSLAGVQFF

v_call: TRBV13
j_call: TRBJ2-2
cdr3_length: 16
cdr3_aa: CASSLYDRGSTGELFF

v_call: TRBV29-1
j_call: TRBJ2-1
cdr3_length: 15
cdr3_aa: CSGLTSGKSNNEQFF

v_call: TRBV6-5
j_call: TRBJ2-2
cdr3_length: 13
cdr3_aa: CASSYSRSGWLFF

v_call: TRBV12-3/TRBV12-4
j_call: TRBJ1-2
cdr3_length: 12
cdr3_aa: CASSLRNYGYTF

v_call: TRBV14
j_call: TRBJ2-1
cdr3_length: 16
cdr3_aa: CASSQDVSGLYNEQFF

v_call: TRBV9
j_call: TRBJ2-2
cdr3_length: 16
cdr3_aa: CASSHRGSTAAGELFF

v_call: TRBV6-4
j_call: TRBJ2-1
cdr3_length: 16
cdr3_aa: CASSDSHIPGRNEQFF

v_call: TRBV7-9
j_call: TRBJ1-6
cdr3_length: 15
cdr3_aa: CASSLGDRVTSPLHF

v_call: TRBV6-5
j_call: TRBJ2-7
cdr3_length: 15
cdr3_aa: CASSYQAGRPYEQYF

v_call: TRBV5-1
j_call: TRBJ1-2
cdr3_length: 13
cdr3_aa: CASSQDLSGGYTF

v_call: TRBV28
j_call: TRBJ2-1
cdr3_length: 16
cdr3_aa: CASSSTDSTPYNEQFF

v_call: TRBV6-5
j_call: TRBJ2-7
cdr3_length: 14
cdr3_aa: CASSTLAVEYEQYF

v_call: TRBV5-4
j_call: TRBJ1-2
cdr3_length: 14
cdr3_aa: CASSSGQPNYGYTF

v_call: TRBV7-9
j_call: TRBJ1-2
cdr3_length: 16
cdr3_aa: CASTFTPGQGDYGYTF

v_call: TRBV19
j_call: TRBJ2-7
cdr3_length: 13
cdr3_aa: CASREGPVFEQYF

v_call: TRBV10-2
j_call: TRBJ1-2
cdr3_length: 12
cdr3_aa: CASSDSQYGYTF

v_call: TRBV2
j_call: TRBJ2-1
cdr3_length: 16
cdr3_aa: CASSEVASGVDHEQFF

v_call: TRBV9
j_call: TRBJ1-2
cdr3_length: 13
cdr3_aa: CASSVVGRESYTF

v_call: TRBV7-3
j_call: TRBJ2-7
cdr3_length: 15
cdr3_aa: CASSLFQGQGYEQYF

v_call: TRBV3-1/TRBV3-2
j_call: TRBJ2-3
cdr3_length: 15
cdr3_aa: CASSQAGGITDTQYF

v_call: TRBV6-6
j_call: TRBJ1-1
cdr3_length: 13
cdr3_aa: CASGASMNTEAFF